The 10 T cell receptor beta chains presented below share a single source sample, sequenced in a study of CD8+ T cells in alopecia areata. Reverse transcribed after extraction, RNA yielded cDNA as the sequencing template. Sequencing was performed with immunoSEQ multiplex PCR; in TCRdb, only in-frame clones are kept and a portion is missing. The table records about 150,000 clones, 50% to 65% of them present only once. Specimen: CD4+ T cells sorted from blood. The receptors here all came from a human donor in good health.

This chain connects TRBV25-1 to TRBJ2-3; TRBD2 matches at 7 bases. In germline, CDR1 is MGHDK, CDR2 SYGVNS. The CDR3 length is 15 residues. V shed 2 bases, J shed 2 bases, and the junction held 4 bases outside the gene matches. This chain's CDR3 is CASSEGSGVTDTQYF. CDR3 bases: TGTGCCAGCAGTGAAGGAAGCGGGGTCACAGATACGCAGTATTTT.

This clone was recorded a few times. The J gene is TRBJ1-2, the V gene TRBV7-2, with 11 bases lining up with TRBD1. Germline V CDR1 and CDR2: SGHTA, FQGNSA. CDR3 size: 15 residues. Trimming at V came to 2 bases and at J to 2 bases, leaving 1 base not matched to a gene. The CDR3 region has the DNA TGTGCCAGCAGCTTAAGGACAGGGGGCAACTATGGCTACACCTTC. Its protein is CASSLRTGGNYGYTF.

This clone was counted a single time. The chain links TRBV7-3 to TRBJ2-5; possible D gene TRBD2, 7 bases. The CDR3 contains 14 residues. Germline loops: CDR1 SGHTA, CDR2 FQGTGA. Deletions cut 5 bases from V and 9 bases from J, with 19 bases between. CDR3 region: CASSPRGAERAQYF. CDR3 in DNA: TGTGCCAGCAGCCCCCGGGGGGCCGAGAGGGCCCAGTACTTC. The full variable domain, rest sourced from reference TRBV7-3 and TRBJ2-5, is GAGVSQTPSNKVTEKGKYVELRCDPISGHTALYWYRQSLGQGPEFLIYFQGTGAADDSGLPNDRFFAVRPEGSVSTLKIQRTERGDSAVYLCASSPRGAERAQYFGPGTRLLVL.

The DNA of the CDR3 is TGCAGCGCGCGGCTAGCAGGCTACGAGCAGTACTTC. Its protein is CSARLAGYEQYF. The V call is TRBV29-1, the J call TRBJ2-7; D might be TRBD2 (5 bases). V shed 7 bases and J shed 3 bases, with 13 bases lying between them. Germline V gene lookup returns CDR1 SQVTM and CDR2 ANQGSEA. The length of the CDR3 is 12 residues.

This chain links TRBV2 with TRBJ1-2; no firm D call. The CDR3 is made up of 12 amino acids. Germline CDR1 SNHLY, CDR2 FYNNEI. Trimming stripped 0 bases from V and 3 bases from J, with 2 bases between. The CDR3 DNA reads TGTGCCAGCAGTGAAGCGGACTATGGCTACACCTTC. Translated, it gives CASSEADYGYTF. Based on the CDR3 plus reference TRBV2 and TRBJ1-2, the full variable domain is EPEVTQTPSHQVTQMGQEVILRCVPISNHLYFYWYRQILGQKVEFLVSFYNNEISEKSEIFDDQFSVERPDGSNFTLKIRSTKLEDSAMYFCASSEADYGYTFGSGTRLTVV.

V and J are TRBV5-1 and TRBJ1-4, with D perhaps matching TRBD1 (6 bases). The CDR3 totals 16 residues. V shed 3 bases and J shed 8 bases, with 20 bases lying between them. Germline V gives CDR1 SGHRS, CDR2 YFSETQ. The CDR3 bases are TGCGCCAGCAGCTCCGGGGGGCAGCCTTCCGGCGAAAAACTGTTTTTT. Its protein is CASSSGGQPSGEKLFF.

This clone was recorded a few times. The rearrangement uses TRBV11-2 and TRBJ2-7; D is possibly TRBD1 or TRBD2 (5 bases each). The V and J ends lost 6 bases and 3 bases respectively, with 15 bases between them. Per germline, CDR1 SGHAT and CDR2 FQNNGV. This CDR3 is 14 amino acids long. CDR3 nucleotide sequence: TGTGCCAGCAGTCCGAGTCTTGGGGGCTACGAGCAGTACTTC. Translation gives CASSPSLGGYEQYF.

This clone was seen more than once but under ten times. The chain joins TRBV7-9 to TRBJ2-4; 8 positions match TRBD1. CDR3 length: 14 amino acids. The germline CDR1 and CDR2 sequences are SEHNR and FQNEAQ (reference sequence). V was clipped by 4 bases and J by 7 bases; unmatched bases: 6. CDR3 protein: CASSSDRVGNIQYF. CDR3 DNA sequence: TGTGCCAGCAGCTCGGACAGGGTGGGGAACATTCAGTACTTC.

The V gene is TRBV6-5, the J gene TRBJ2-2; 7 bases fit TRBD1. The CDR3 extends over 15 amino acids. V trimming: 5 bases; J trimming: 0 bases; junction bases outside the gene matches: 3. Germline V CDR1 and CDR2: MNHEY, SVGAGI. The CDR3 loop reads CASSSRGTNTGELFF. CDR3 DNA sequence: TGTGCCAGCAGTAGCAGGGGGACGAACACCGGGGAGCTGTTTTTT.

The CDR3 protein is CAWSPGRGCTF. The DNA for the CDR3 is TGTGCCTGGAGTCCCGGGCGGGGGTGCACCTTC. The chain carries TRBV30 and TRBJ1-2; perhaps TRBD1 as D (5 bases). The ends were cut back, 2 bases at V and 13 bases at J, with 14 bases in the middle. Germline-derived CDR1 and CDR2 are GTSNPN and SVGIG (reference sequence). CDR3 length: 11 residues.